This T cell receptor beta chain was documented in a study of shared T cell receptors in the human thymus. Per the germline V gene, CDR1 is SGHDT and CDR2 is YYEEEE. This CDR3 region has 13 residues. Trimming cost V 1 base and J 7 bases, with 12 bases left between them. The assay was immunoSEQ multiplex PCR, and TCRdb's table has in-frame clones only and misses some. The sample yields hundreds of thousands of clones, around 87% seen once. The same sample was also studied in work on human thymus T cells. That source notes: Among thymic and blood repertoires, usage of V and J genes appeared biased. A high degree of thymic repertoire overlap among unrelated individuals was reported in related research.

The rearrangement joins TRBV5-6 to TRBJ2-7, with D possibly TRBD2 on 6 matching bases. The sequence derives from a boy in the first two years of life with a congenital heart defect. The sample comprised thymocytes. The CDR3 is CASSLYTGEEQYF. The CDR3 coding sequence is TGTGCCAGCAGCTTGTATACGGGAGAAGAGCAGTACTTC.